Each of the 13 T cell receptor beta chains below was sequenced from the same sample in a study of tumor-infiltrating lymphocytes in primary liver carcinoma. Synthesis of TCR beta cDNA was carried out from 500 ng total RNA with a constant-region primer. It was through three nested multiplex PCR rounds of slightly modified ARM-PCR that TCR beta libraries arose. PCR rounds one and two used TRBV1-TRBV30 forward primers with a C-beta reverse primer for roughly 9 cycles each. TCRdb re-called the multiplex PCR reads with MiXCR, one entry per CDR3 protein. The sample lists 35,000 to 40,000 distinct CDR3 sequences; more than 70% were seen once. Starting material for RNA and DNA co-extraction consisted of about 17-34 mg of unsorted bulk tissue. Sequenced: tumor-adjacent normal liver tissue. The receptors were sampled from a man in his forties with primary liver carcinoma and hepatitis B virus infection.

The table lists this clonotype with many counts. A clone one base away is much larger, so this may be a read error. The V call is TRBV12-3 or TRBV12-4, the J call TRBJ2-5; possibly TRBD1 for D (6 bases). The ends were cut back, 4 bases at V and 5 bases at J, with 11 bases in the middle. This CDR3 is built from 13 residues. CDR3 in amino acids: CASSSVQGETQYF. The DNA of the CDR3 is TGTGCCAGCAGTTCGGTGCAGGGGGAGACCCAGTACTTC.

The chain carries TRBV12-3 or TRBV12-4 and TRBJ2-5, with unresolved D. The CDR3 runs to 14 residues. Trimming removed 7 bases at V and 7 bases at J, with 19 bases between. In nucleotides, the CDR3 is TGTGCCAGCATCCCCCTGGAGAATCTGTTGACCCAGTACTTC. It specifies CASIPLENLLTQYF.

As concerns this clonotype: This CDR3 is missing its conserved last phenylalanine or tryptophan, likely due to a read error. J is TRBJ2-2 and V is TRBV29-1; D not certain. Looked up from germline, CDR1 is SQVTM and CDR2 is ANQGSEA. The CDR3 length is 14 residues. The CDR3 loop is CCVLGPVPTGELFL. The CDR3 coding sequence is TGCTGCGTCCTCGGTCCGGTACCCACCGGGGAGCTGTTTTTG.

In its sample, this clonotype was seen a few times. The junction departs from the called germline gene at one end, perhaps through a read error. The genes are TRBV12-3 or TRBV12-4 and TRBJ2-2, with 8 bases matching TRBD1. CDR3 length equals 14 residues. The DNA of the CDR3 is TGTGCCAGCAACCCGACAGGGGTGGCCGGGGAGCTGCTCTTT. Encoded protein: CASNPTGVAGELLF.

This sequence joins TRBV6-1 and TRBJ2-7; D perhaps matches TRBD2 (6 bases). Trimming stripped 7 bases from V and 7 bases from J, with 20 bases between. CDR1 is MNHNS, CDR2 SASEGT, per germline. CDR3 length: 14 residues. The CDR3 sequence is CASNSGLEGREQYF. The CDR3, as DNA: TGTGCCAGCAACTCGGGACTGGAGGGAAGGGAGCAGTACTTC.

About this clonotype itself: At one boundary the junction diverges from the germline segment, which might be a read error. The chain employs TRBV6-2 or TRBV6-3 and TRBJ2-1, with D maybe TRBD2 (6 bases). Germline assignment: CDR1 MNHEY and CDR2 SVGEGT. This CDR3 region has 14 residues. The CDR3 coding sequence is TGTGCCAGCAATTACGTTGGGACTGCCCATGAGCAGTCCTTC. Amino acid sequence: CASNYVGTAHEQSF.

Sample share makes this clonotype medium-sized (0.01 to 0.1%). V usage is TRBV6-5 and J usage is TRBJ2-7; 12 nucleotides align to TRBD1. The trim removed 3 bases at V and 10 bases at J, leaving 7 bases unmatched. This CDR3 comprises 14 residues. The germline V gene has CDR1 MNHEY and CDR2 SVGAGI. This CDR3 reads CASSYGTGGEGQYF. CDR3 bases: TGTGCCAGCAGTTATGGGACAGGGGGCGAGGGACAGTACTTC.

With regard to this clonotype: As the CDR3 is not closed by the conserved phenylalanine or tryptophan, this likely results from a read error. This chain connects TRBV6-5 to TRBJ2-3, with 8 bases that match TRBD2. The CDR3 length is 15 residues. The ends lost 7 bases at V and 7 bases at J; junction bases unmatched: 13. Germline-derived CDR1 and CDR2 are MNHEY and SVGAGI. The CDR3 DNA follows: TGTGCCAGCAACCCAGGCTTAGCGGGAACATATACGCAGTATTAT. As protein: CASNPGLAGTYTQYY.

With respect to this clonotype: No conserved phenylalanine or tryptophan ends this CDR3, so it is likely a read error. The rearrangement uses TRBV5-1 and TRBJ2-1; D tentatively reads TRBD1 or TRBD2 (5 bases each). This CDR3 is built from 15 residues. The germline V gene has CDR1 SGHRS and CDR2 YFSETQ. In DNA form, the CDR3 reads TGTGCCAGCAGCTTAGAGGGGAGCTCCTACAATGAGCAGTTCTGC. Protein: CASSLEGSSYNEQFC.

About this clonotype itself: A read error is likely, as this CDR3 ends without the conserved phenylalanine or tryptophan. The V and J genes are TRBV7-9 and TRBJ1-5; D is ambiguous. Per the germline V gene, CDR1 is SEHNR and CDR2 is FQNEAQ (reference sequence). V shed 6 bases and J shed 3 bases, with 6 bases lying between them. This CDR3 comprises 12 residues. In DNA form, the CDR3 reads TGTGCCAGCAGTTTCGTCAATCAGCCCCAGCATCTT. Translated: CASSFVNQPQHL.

For this clonotype: The conserved closing phenylalanine or tryptophan is absent in this CDR3, likely reflecting a read error. The V and J genes are TRBV6-4 and TRBJ2-3; 7 bases agree with TRBD2. Germline V gene data show CDR1 as MRHNA and CDR2 as SNTAGT. The CDR3 has 14 amino acids. The CDR3 spells CASSDGGSADTQYL. Here the CDR3 DNA reads TGTGCCAGCAGTGACGGCGGGAGTGCAGATACTCAGTATTTA.

Points on this clonotype: At one boundary the junction diverges from the germline segment, which might be a read error. The chain links TRBV10-1 to TRBJ2-2; tentative D call: TRBD2 (5 bases). CDR1 and CDR2 (germline): WNHNN, SYGVQD (reference sequence). There are 14 residues in the CDR3. CDR3 region: CAISDGTDTGELLF. As DNA, the CDR3 is TGCGCAATCTCCGACGGCACAGACACCGGGGAGCTGTTATTT.

The V and J genes are TRBV29-1 and TRBJ1-1; TRBD1 might be the D (5 bases). In germline, CDR1 is SQVTM, CDR2 ANQGSEA. This CDR3 comprises 15 residues. The V and J ends lost 1 base and 1 base respectively, with 13 bases between them. The CDR3 reads CSVEGVDTANTEAFF. CDR3 nucleotide sequence: TGCAGCGTTGAAGGAGTGGACACAGCGAACACTGAAGCTTTCTTT.